The TCR beta chain described here comes from a study of T cells expressing NK-cell markers. General observations from the study: In a group of about 6 donors, dominant NKG2C+ clonotypes represented about 1.0-7.5% of CD8+ T cells.

Germline loops: CDR1 LGHDT, CDR2 YNNKEL (reference sequence). The CDR3 loop spans 14 amino acids. For this clonotype: Its antigen is unknown.

TCR beta cDNA was generated via 5'RACE template switching incorporating UMIs. No DNA is given; TCRdb re-called the 5' RACE reads and lists each CDR3 protein once. The ten top clones account for roughly 3.5%, within a sample of approximately 550,000 distinct CDR3 sequences. The chain has TRBV3-1 and TRBJ2-1; lacking DNA, the TRBD2 call made by TCRdb goes unchecked. The sample comprised blood T cells: a sorted CD56 or NKG2C T cell subset, CD4+ or CD8+ T cells, or bulk PBMC T cells (not recorded which). This clonotype was obtained from a man aged 18-30 years in good health. This CDR3 is CASSRGLPNNEQFF.